The 11 T cell receptor beta chains below were found in one sample sequenced in a study of T cells in localized non-small cell lung cancer. The data were produced by immunoSEQ multiplex PCR, yet TCRdb's version contains in-frame clones alone and is incomplete. The sample records 30,000 to 45,000 clones, around 90% being singletons. This specimen was peripheral blood, taken before any cancer treatment. These TCRs come from a woman between 35 and 70 years old with stage I lung adenocarcinoma.

The rearrangement links TRBV2 to TRBJ2-1; 9 bases agree with TRBD2. This CDR3 comprises 16 residues. Germline CDR1 and CDR2: SNHLY and FYNNEI. Trimming removed 3 bases from V and 2 bases from J; junction bases left unmatched: 5. CDR3 in amino acids: CASSDGGRAPYNEQFF. CDR3 DNA sequence: TGTGCCAGCAGTGATGGCGGGAGGGCACCCTACAATGAGCAGTTCTTC.

The rearrangement joins TRBV28 to TRBJ2-1; D is unresolved. V was shortened by 6 bases and J by 2 bases, with 17 bases between the two germline ends. The CDR3 runs to 16 residues. Germline CDR1 MDHEN, CDR2 SYDVKM. The CDR3 DNA is TGTGCCAGCAGCCCCGTGGAGCCCGTGCCCTACAATGAGCAGTTCTTC. Translated, it gives CASSPVEPVPYNEQFF.

In nucleotides, the CDR3 is TGTGCCAGCAGCTTAGAAGTTAGCACCTACGAGCAGTACTTC. Its protein is CASSLEVSTYEQYF. The gene calls are TRBV7-9 and TRBJ2-7; D ambiguous. V was pared by 1 base and J by 2 bases, with 9 bases between. This CDR3 region has 14 residues. Germline V gene sequence: CDR1 SEHNR, CDR2 FQNEAQ (reference sequence).

The chain couples TRBV6-5 to TRBJ1-2; D might be TRBD1 (6 bases). The V and J ends lost 0 bases and 1 base respectively, with 9 bases between them. The germline gives CDR1 MNHEY, CDR2 SVGAGI. This CDR3 comprises 15 residues. DNA for the CDR3: TGTGCCAGCAGTTACTCGGACAGACTTAACTATGGCTACACCTTC. Its protein product is CASSYSDRLNYGYTF.

The chain combines TRBV9 with TRBJ2-7; 12 bases are shared with TRBD2. V dropped 4 bases and J dropped 4; count of bases not matched to a gene: 6. The CDR3 extends over 15 amino acids. CDR1 is SGDLS, CDR2 YYNGEE, per germline. CDR3 in amino acids: CASSPLAGGFYEQYF. CDR3 in DNA: TGTGCCAGCAGCCCGCTAGCGGGGGGGTTTTACGAGCAGTACTTC.

In the case of this clone: The junction shows a germline mismatch at one end, possibly a read error. The gene calls are TRBV7-7 and TRBJ2-2; 11 positions agree with TRBD2. In germline, CDR1 is SSHAT, CDR2 FNYEAQ (reference sequence). CDR3 length: 17 amino acids. The CDR3, as DNA: TGTGCTAGCAGCCAACACGGACTAGCGGGGAACACCGGGGAGCTGTTTTTT. Protein: CASSQHGLAGNTGELFF.

V and J are TRBV6-5 and TRBJ1-3; no reliable D call. V dropped 3 bases and J dropped 4 bases, with 13 bases sitting between them. Germline assignment: CDR1 MNHEY and CDR2 SVGAGI. This CDR3 has 15 residues. This CDR3 is CASSYSRAVGNTIYF. The DNA of the CDR3 is TGTGCCAGCAGTTATTCCCGGGCGGTCGGAAACACCATATATTTT.

In DNA form, the CDR3 reads TGTGCCAGCAGTTTAGGTCAGGGTGGGTCCTACGAGCAGTACTTC. The encoded protein is CASSLGQGGSYEQYF. The V call is TRBV28, the J call TRBJ2-7, with a tentative D call TRBD1 (5 bases). This CDR3 has 15 residues. The germline V and J ends were trimmed by 2 bases and 1 base, with 12 bases remaining between them. CDR1 MDHEN and CDR2 SYDVKM come from the germline V gene.

The chain combines TRBV2 with TRBJ2-3; maybe TRBD1 (6 bases). Germline values: CDR1 SNHLY, CDR2 FYNNEI. The CDR3 extends over 12 amino acids. The germline V and J ends were trimmed by 5 bases and 14 bases, with 17 bases remaining between them. In DNA, the CDR3 is TGTGCCAGCAGTAGTACCGGGACCAGGGGGTATTTT. This translates into CASSSTGTRGYF.

The sample holds one count of this clone. The chain uses TRBV7-6 and TRBJ1-4; D possibly corresponds to TRBD1 (5 bases). The CDR3 extends over 16 amino acids. Germline V lookup: CDR1 SGHVS, CDR2 FNYEAQ. Trimming pared 5 bases from V and 4 bases from J, leaving 17 bases between. The CDR3 DNA reads TGTGCCAGCAGCCCTGGGACCGCTAGGTTTAATGAAAAACTGTTTTTT. This codes for CASSPGTARFNEKLFF. Full variable domain (rest looked up from reference TRBV7-6 and TRBJ1-4): GAGVSQSPRYKVTKRGQDVALRCDPISGHVSLYWYRQALGQGPEFLTYFNYEAQQDKSGLPNDRFSAERPEGSISTLTIQRTEQRDSAMYRCASSPGTARFNEKLFFGSGTQLSVL.

The chain has TRBV5-1 and TRBJ1-1; 8 nucleotides align to TRBD1. From germline, CDR1 is SGHRS and CDR2 YFSETQ. The CDR3 is 15 residues long. The trim removed 4 bases at V and 2 bases at J, leaving 7 bases unmatched. The CDR3, as DNA: TGCGCCAGCAGCCTGCGGTCAGGGGGCAACACTGAAGCTTTCTTT. It translates to CASSLRSGGNTEAFF. The full variable domain, with the rest looked up from reference TRBV5-1 and TRBJ1-1, is KAGVTQTPRYLIKTRGQQVTLSCSPISGHRSVSWYQQTPGQGLQFLFEYFSETQRNKGNFPGRFSGRQFSNSRSEMNVSTLELGDSALYLCASSLRSGGNTEAFFGQGTRLTVV.